The TCR beta chain described here comes from a study of human T cells and chemical hapten exposure. Background on the study: The scalp of each patient received a weekly diphenylcyclopropenone dose for the full roughly 25-week study. General study points: Expanded TCR counts at PT1 were positively correlated with the patch test score.

The V end was cut by 2 bases, the J end by 5 bases, with 18 bases between. The CDR3 covers 16 residues. Germline V gene data show CDR1 as DFQATT and CDR2 as SNEGSKA (reference sequence). With regard to this clonotype: Its matching antigen is unknown.

Time point specified: patch test 1, 2 weeks after DPC sensitization. The treatment here: therapeutic diphenylcyclopropenone sensitization with weekly scalp DPC. Authors' processing steps: The number of TCRs in each sample had a median of approximately 95,000 and spanned roughly 20,000 to 750,000. TCRdb recomputed calls from the RACE reads with MiXCR, one row per CDR3 protein. TCRdb, rather than the study authors, made the V and J calls. The table lists tens of thousands of distinct CDR3 sequences, approximately 8% of them singletons. The TCR comes from a woman in her thirties with alopecia areata. Some clones in this sample may be carry-over from other donors' samples. The chain employs TRBV20-1 and TRBJ1-4; no definite D call. The sequences come from whole blood, collected in connection with sensitization to the hapten diphenylcyclopropenone (DPC). CDR3 region: CSARPGRVNTNEKLFF. The CDR3 nucleotides read TGCAGTGCTAGACCCGGACGAGTCAACACAAATGAAAAACTGTTTTTT.